The present TCR beta chain was sequenced within a study of T cells after yellow fever vaccination. Regarding the study as a whole: Shared CD4/CD8 clonotypes were a small share, likely from convergent recombination. The bulk population could contribute abundant contaminating clonotypes to FACS-sorted repertoires.

TCRdb re-derived calls from the 5' RACE reads in MiXCR, one entry per CDR3 protein. The data contain roughly 240,000 distinct CDR3 sequences, approximately 6.3% of them singletons. In germline, CDR1 is DFQATT, CDR2 SNEGSKA (reference sequence). V lost 2 bases to trimming and J lost 7 bases; unmatched junction nucleotides: 9. CDR3 length: 16 amino acids. About this clonotype: Its antigen is still unknown.

The receptor was derived from a man aged 25 to 40 who received the YFV17D yellow fever vaccine. This chain links TRBV20-1 with TRBJ2-1; 12 bases agree with TRBD2. Sequences were derived from CD4+ T cells sorted from PBMCs, sampled on the day of the yellow fever booster vaccination. CDR3 loop: CSARWLAGGPRNEQFF. In DNA form, the CDR3 reads TGCAGTGCTAGATGGCTAGCGGGAGGGCCGCGGAATGAGCAGTTCTTC.